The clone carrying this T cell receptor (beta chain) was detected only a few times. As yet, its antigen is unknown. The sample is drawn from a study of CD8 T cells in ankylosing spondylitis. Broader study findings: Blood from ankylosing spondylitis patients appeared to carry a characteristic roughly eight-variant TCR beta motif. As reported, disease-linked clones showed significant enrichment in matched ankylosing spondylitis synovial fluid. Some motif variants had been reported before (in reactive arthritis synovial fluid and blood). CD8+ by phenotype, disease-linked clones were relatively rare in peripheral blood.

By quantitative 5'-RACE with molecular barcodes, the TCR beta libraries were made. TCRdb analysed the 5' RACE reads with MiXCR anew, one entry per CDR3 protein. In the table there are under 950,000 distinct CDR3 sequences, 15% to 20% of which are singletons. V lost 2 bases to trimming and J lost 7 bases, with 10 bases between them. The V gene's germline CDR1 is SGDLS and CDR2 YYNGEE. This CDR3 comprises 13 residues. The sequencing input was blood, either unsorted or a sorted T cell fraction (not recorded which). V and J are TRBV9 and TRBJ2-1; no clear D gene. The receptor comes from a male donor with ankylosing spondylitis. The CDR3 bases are TGTGCCAGCAGCGTTAATCCTGGGAATGAGCAGTTCTTC. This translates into CASSVNPGNEQFF.